This T cell receptor beta chain was obtained from a study of CD8+ T cells in alopecia areata. RNA extraction was followed by reverse transcription into cDNA, which acted as the sequencing template. The protocol was immunoSEQ multiplex PCR, while the TCRdb copy is restricted to in-frame clones and leaves out a portion. The table records 60,000 to 65,000 clones, around 47% of them present only once. Germline V gene data show CDR1 as SQVTM and CDR2 as ANQGSEA. Trimming removed 0 bases from V and 3 bases from J, with 11 bases in between. CDR3 length: 14 amino acids. The V call is TRBV29-1, the J call TRBJ1-1; D gene uncertain. The clonotype was recovered from a human donor with alopecia areata. Sequencing input: NKG2D-low CD8+ T cells sorted from blood. The CDR3 region is CSVEDLGRDTEAFF. The CDR3 DNA follows: TGCAGCGTTGAAGATCTAGGGAGAGACACTGAAGCTTTCTTT.